This note documents a single T cell receptor (beta chain) sequence. From germline, CDR1 is ENHRY and CDR2 SYGVKD. The CDR3 consists of 17 residues. Trimming cost V 5 bases and J 5 bases, with 24 bases left between them. This specimen belongs to a study of OX40 agonist ivuxolimab in advanced cancers. Method: immunoSEQ multiplex PCR; TCRdb's copy keeps in-frame clones and lacks some. Of 65,000 to 95,000 clones listed, 70% to 85% are singletons. This rearrangement joins TRBV10-3 to TRBJ1-2, with D possibly being TRBD1 (6 bases). The sample consisted of CD4+ or CD8+ T cells sorted from blood, taken in a trial of the OX40 agonist ivuxolimab. The TCR comes from an adult with an advanced solid tumor such as melanoma, head and neck, liver or kidney cancer. The DNA for the CDR3 is TGTGCCATCAGTTACCCATTGGGACACACCTCGGGATATGGCTACACCTTC. It codes for CAISYPLGHTSGYGYTF.